This T cell receptor (beta chain) was sequenced during a study of T cell responses to AZD1222 COVID-19 vaccine. CDR3 size: 17 residues. V dropped 4 bases and J dropped 2 bases, with 18 bases sitting between them. Per germline, CDR1 SGDLS and CDR2 YYNGEE. Findings and limits, study-wide: Samples come after the peak T cell response, not at day 14.

Clones were read by immunoSEQ multiplex PCR, and TCRdb kept only the in-frame ones, dropping some. The table has 150,000 to 200,000 clones, about 91% seen once. On this clone: The target antigen is unknown.

Analyses pooled second doses at about 4 or about 12 weeks. Sequenced material: peripheral blood, taken 28 days after the second AZD1222 dose. The chain links TRBV9 to TRBJ2-2; D might be TRBD1 (6 bases). The TCR was taken from an adult who received the AZD1222 COVID-19 vaccine. This chain's CDR3 is CASSPTWGTPNTGELFF. The CDR3 region has the DNA TGTGCCAGCAGCCCGACCTGGGGGACACCAAACACCGGGGAGCTGTTTTTT.